Listed here are 30 T cell receptor beta chains from one sample, sequenced in a study of radiotherapy plus CTLA-4 blockade in lung cancer. Measured with immunoSEQ multiplex PCR; TCRdb has only the in-frame clones, and not every one. Among more than 75,000 clones listed, less than 80% were seen once. The sample here was peripheral blood, taken from a patient treated with radiotherapy plus ipilimumab. These receptors came from a human donor with non-small cell lung cancer that progressed on radiotherapy plus ipilimumab.

The chain links TRBV7-8 to TRBJ2-7; D possibly corresponds to TRBD2 (6 bases). CDR1 SGHVS and CDR2 FQNEAQ come from the germline V gene. Trimming pared 4 bases from V and 5 bases from J, leaving 15 bases between. The CDR3 covers 14 residues. The CDR3 loop is CASSSTRAGHEQYF. The CDR3 bases are TGTGCCAGCAGCTCGACAAGGGCGGGGCACGAGCAGTACTTC.

This clone was observed a few times. V usage is TRBV18 and J usage is TRBJ2-7; D is unclear. The CDR3 totals 11 residues. Trimming left V 5 bases short and J 9 bases short, with 11 bases between. Germline CDR1 reads KGHSH; CDR2 reads LQKENI. CDR3 sequence (DNA): TGTGCCAGCTCATCCGAGGAAGCGCAGTACTTC. Protein sequence: CASSSEEAQYF.

V is TRBV5-1 and J is TRBJ2-1; TRBD2 might be the D (5 bases). Germline V CDR1 and CDR2: SGHRS, YFSETQ. Between the trimmed V and J ends, which lost 3 bases and 1 base, there was a span of 11 bases. The CDR3 totals 15 residues. This CDR3 is CASSWTEQSYNEQFF. DNA of the CDR3: TGCGCCAGCAGCTGGACTGAGCAATCCTACAATGAGCAGTTCTTC.

J is TRBJ2-7 and V is TRBV27, with D perhaps being TRBD1 or TRBD2 (5 bases each). The CDR3 spans 13 residues. The germline CDR1 and CDR2 sequences are MNHEY and SMNVEV (reference sequence). Trimming left V 3 bases short and J 4 bases short, with 10 bases between. Here the CDR3 reads CASSFYGGYEQYF. CDR3 DNA: TGTGCCAGCAGTTTTTATGGGGGTTACGAGCAGTACTTC.

V and J are TRBV28 and TRBJ1-2; TRBD1 might be the D (6 bases). The V end was cut by 6 bases, the J end by 4 bases, with 12 bases between. The CDR3 is 13 residues long. Germline V lookup: CDR1 MDHEN, CDR2 SYDVKM. CDR3 nucleotide sequence: TGTGCCAGCAGCTCCGGACAGTTCTATGGCTACACCTTC. It codes for CASSSGQFYGYTF.

This clone has a handful of counts. This chain connects TRBV6-6 to TRBJ1-1; TRBD1 might be the D (5 bases). With 2 bases removed from V and 0 bases from J, the gap between germline ends came to 7 bases. The CDR3 loop spans 14 amino acids. CDR1 MNHNY and CDR2 SVGAGI come from the germline V gene (reference sequence). The CDR3 protein is CASSYDRLNTEAFF. The DNA for the CDR3 is TGTGCCAGCAGTTACGACAGACTGAACACTGAAGCTTTCTTT.

The chain couples TRBV5-4 to TRBJ2-1; a possible D gene is TRBD2 (6 bases). In germline, CDR1 is SGHNT, CDR2 YYREEE (reference sequence). V was shortened by 2 bases and J by 8 bases, with 11 bases between the two germline ends. The CDR3 contains 13 residues. This CDR3 is CASSFGGGDEQFF. In nucleotides, the CDR3 is TGTGCCAGCAGCTTCGGGGGAGGAGATGAGCAGTTCTTC.

The CDR3 spells CSVEDPRQATGNTIYF. CDR3 nucleotide sequence: TGCAGCGTTGAAGATCCCCGACAGGCCACTGGAAACACCATATATTTT. The genes are TRBV29-1 and TRBJ1-3, with D possibly TRBD1 on 6 matching bases. Germline V lookup: CDR1 SQVTM, CDR2 ANQGSEA. The germline V and J ends were trimmed by 0 bases and 2 bases, with 14 bases remaining between them. The length of the CDR3 is 16 residues.

This clone is labeled as medium-sized. The chain couples TRBV6-1 to TRBJ1-5; no clear D gene. CDR1 is MNHNS and CDR2 is SASEGT in the germline V gene. This CDR3 has 13 residues. Trimming pared 1 base from V and 7 bases from J, leaving 8 bases between. The CDR3: CASSEGGMQPQHF. The CDR3 DNA reads TGTGCCAGCAGTGAAGGAGGCATGCAGCCCCAGCATTTT.

The CDR3 reads CASSLAPGSSGSPLHF. CDR3 nucleotides: TGTGCCAGCAGCTTAGCCCCGGGGTCTTCGGGTTCACCCCTCCACTTT. The V gene is TRBV7-2, the J gene TRBJ1-6; no reliable D call. Trimming removed 0 bases from V and 9 bases from J, with 15 bases in between. Germline loops: CDR1 SGHTA, CDR2 FQGNSA. This CDR3 is 16 amino acids long.

In its sample, this clone was seen a few times. This rearrangement joins TRBV4-3 to TRBJ2-1; D not resolved. V was shortened by 0 bases and J by 4 bases, with 10 bases between the two germline ends. Germline V gene sequence: CDR1 LGHNA, CDR2 YSLEER. This CDR3 comprises 15 residues. Written as DNA, the CDR3 is TGCGCCAGCAGCCAAGATCGGCTCGGGTACAATGAGCAGTTCTTC. Its protein product is CASSQDRLGYNEQFF.

The V gene is TRBV7-3, the J gene TRBJ2-7; unclear D gene. Germline CDR1 is SGHTA and CDR2 is FQGTGA. The length of the CDR3 is 13 residues. V lost 5 bases and J 3 bases, leaving 11 bases between the germline ends. Here the CDR3 DNA reads TGTGCCAGCAGCCCAGGCCTAGTCTACGAGCAGTACTTC. It encodes CASSPGLVYEQYF. The complete variable domain, with remaining parts taken from reference TRBV7-3 and TRBJ2-7, reads GAGVSQTPSNKVTEKGKYVELRCDPISGHTALYWYRQSLGQGPEFLIYFQGTGAADDSGLPNDRFFAVRPEGSVSTLKIQRTERGDSAVYLCASSPGLVYEQYFGPGTRLTVT.

The gene calls are TRBV4-3 and TRBJ1-1, with 8 bases that match TRBD1. CDR3 length: 15 residues. CDR1 and CDR2 from the germline V gene are LGHNA and YSLEER. J was trimmed by 1 base and V by 3 bases; bases with no gene match: 4. In nucleotides, the CDR3 is TGCGCCAGCAGCCACTTGACAGGGGCGAACACTGAAGCTTTCTTT. The encoded protein is CASSHLTGANTEAFF.

This chain connects TRBV5-6 to TRBJ2-7, with 10 bases aligning to TRBD2. The germline gives CDR1 SGHDT, CDR2 YYEEEE. The CDR3 extends over 16 amino acids. Trimming removed 4 bases from V and 4 bases from J; junction bases left unmatched: 11. The CDR3 sequence is CASSHGGLAGVYEQYF. CDR3 nucleotide sequence: TGTGCCAGCAGCCATGGGGGGCTAGCGGGGGTATACGAGCAGTACTTC.

This chain uses TRBV14 with TRBJ2-3; no clear D gene. From germline, CDR1 is SGHDN and CDR2 FVKESK. The V end was cut by 3 bases, the J end by 0 bases, with 10 bases between. CDR3 length equals 15 residues. The CDR3 protein is CASSHLSPSTDTQYF. CDR3 bases: TGTGCCAGCAGCCATTTAAGTCCTAGCACAGATACGCAGTATTTT.

This clone has only a few counts. The chain recombines TRBV7-2 with TRBJ2-3; D unclear. The CDR3 contains 12 residues. Trimming took off 6 bases at V and 6 bases at J, with 10 bases between the two ends. Germline assignment: CDR1 SGHTA and CDR2 FQGNSA. The CDR3 nucleotides are TGTGCCAGCAGGCTCGTCGGGGATACGCAGTATTTT. Its translation is CASRLVGDTQYF. Full variable domain (outside the CDR3, taken from reference TRBV7-2 and TRBJ2-3): GAGVSQSPSNKVTEKGKDVELRCDPISGHTALYWYRQSLGQGLEFLIYFQGNSAPDKSGLPSDRFSAERTGGSVSTLTIQRTQQEDSAVYLCASRLVGDTQYFGPGTRLTVL.

This sequence joins TRBV6-5 and TRBJ1-4, with D perhaps matching TRBD1 (5 bases). V lost 0 bases and J 8 bases, leaving 16 bases between the germline ends. This CDR3 spans 16 amino acids. The germline V gene encodes CDR1 MNHEY and CDR2 SVGAGI. The chain's CDR3 is CASSYSRGRVGEKLFF. In DNA, the CDR3 is TGTGCCAGCAGTTACTCAAGGGGCAGGGTGGGGGAAAAACTGTTTTTT.

The sample holds one count of this clone. Other DNA variants within this sample encode the same CDR3. This chain joins TRBV18 and TRBJ2-5; 7 nucleotides align to TRBD2. V lost 3 bases to trimming and J lost 5 bases; unmatched junction nucleotides: 0. The CDR3 extends over 12 amino acids. Germline CDR1 KGHSH, CDR2 LQKENI. The CDR3 spells CASSPGRETQYF. In DNA, the CDR3 is TGTGCCAGCTCACCCGGGAGGGAGACCCAGTACTTC.

This clone was seen only a few times. The chain joins TRBV30 to TRBJ1-6; D not certain. CDR3 size: 11 residues. CDR1 and CDR2 from the germline V gene are GTSNPN and SVGIG (reference sequence). Trimming removed 3 bases from V and 10 bases from J, with 7 bases in between. CDR3 coding DNA: TGTGCCTGGAGGAGAGAGTCACCCCTCCACTTT. Translation gives CAWRRESPLHF.

This chain joins TRBV4-3 and TRBJ2-2; 8 nucleotides align to TRBD1. In germline, CDR1 is LGHNA, CDR2 YSLEER. V trimming: 2 bases; J trimming: 6 bases; junction bases outside the gene matches: 11. The CDR3 covers 17 residues. CDR3 DNA: TGCGCCAGCAGCCAAAACCTACTCAGGGGGCAATCCGGGGAGCTGTTTTTT. It specifies CASSQNLLRGQSGELFF.

This chain joins TRBV28 and TRBJ2-1; 11 nucleotides match TRBD2. The CDR3 contains 16 residues. After removal of 5 bases from V and 5 bases from J, the junction contained 8 bases not matched to a gene. Germline CDR1 is MDHEN and CDR2 is SYDVKM. CDR3: CASSALTSGKDNEQFF. Here the CDR3 DNA reads TGTGCCAGCAGTGCCCTGACTAGCGGGAAAGACAATGAGCAGTTCTTC.

The chain couples TRBV10-3 to TRBJ2-3, with D possibly being TRBD1 or TRBD2 (6 bases each). Germline CDR1 ENHRY, CDR2 SYGVKD. V shed 11 bases and J shed 3 bases, with 18 bases lying between them. The CDR3 extends over 14 amino acids. For the CDR3, the DNA is TGTGCCGCTCGGAGGGCAGGGGAAACAGATACGCAGTATTTT. It encodes CAARRAGETDTQYF.

The chain has TRBV9 and TRBJ2-7, with D perhaps assigned TRBD1 or TRBD2 (5 bases each). Trimming pared 0 bases from V and 5 bases from J, leaving 12 bases between. The CDR3 extends over 14 amino acids. Germline CDR1 reads SGDLS; CDR2 reads YYNGEE. The CDR3: CASSVGSVGDEQYF. CDR3 in DNA: TGTGCCAGCAGCGTAGGGTCGGTGGGGGACGAGCAGTACTTC.

In this sample, this clone turned up a few times. V is TRBV4-3 and J is TRBJ2-1, with no clear D. There are 13 residues in the CDR3. Germline V gene sequence: CDR1 LGHNA, CDR2 YSLEER. V lost 0 bases to trimming and J lost 10 bases, with 10 bases between them. The CDR3 reads CASSQDRWEEQFF. In DNA form, the CDR3 reads TGCGCCAGCAGCCAAGATCGGTGGGAAGAGCAGTTCTTC.

This chain links TRBV10-3 with TRBJ2-3, with no clear D. V shed 9 bases and J shed 4 bases, with 14 bases lying between them. CDR3 length equals 13 residues. Germline V gives CDR1 ENHRY, CDR2 SYGVKD. DNA of the CDR3: TGTGCCATTTTGACCGACCCGGCAGATACGCAGTATTTT. Its protein is CAILTDPADTQYF.

The chain employs TRBV28 and TRBJ1-3; possible D gene TRBD1, 5 bases. CDR1 is MDHEN and CDR2 is SYDVKM in the germline V gene. The CDR3 spans 16 residues. The V end lost 6 bases, the J end lost 0 bases, and 15 bases lay between the germline ends. CDR3 in DNA: TGTGCCAGCAGCCTACCGACAGCCTACTCTGGAAACACCATATATTTT. Translated: CASSLPTAYSGNTIYF. The full variable domain, with the rest looked up from reference TRBV28 and TRBJ1-3, is DVKVTQSSRYLVKRTGEKVFLECVQDMDHENMFWYRQDPGLGLRLIYFSYDVKMKEKGDIPEGYSVSREKKERFSLILESASTNQTSMYLCASSLPTAYSGNTIYFGEGSWLTVV.

The V call is TRBV5-1, the J call TRBJ2-3, with 11 bases aligning to TRBD1. This CDR3 contains 14 residues. With 0 bases clipped from V and 7 bases from J, the junction kept 1 base outside the gene matches. CDR1 and CDR2 (germline): SGHRS, YFSETQ. The DNA of the CDR3 is TGCGCCAGCAGCTTGGGGACAGGGGGCAATACGCAGTATTTT. It translates to CASSLGTGGNTQYF.

The CDR3 nucleotides read TGCGCCAGCAACGATGGGGGGGATACGCAGTATTTT. Amino acid sequence: CASNDGGDTQYF. V and J are TRBV10-2 and TRBJ2-3; TRBD2 might be the D (6 bases). The V gene's germline CDR1 is WSHSY and CDR2 SAAADI. There are 12 residues in the CDR3. The ends were cut back, 7 bases at V and 6 bases at J, with 11 bases in the middle.

The chain carries TRBV4-3 and TRBJ2-5; D could derive from TRBD1 or TRBD2 (6 bases each). From germline, CDR1 is LGHNA and CDR2 YSLEER. The CDR3 is made up of 17 amino acids. V was trimmed by 5 bases and J by 2 bases, leaving 21 bases between them. CDR3 DNA: TGCGCCAGCAGCTCCCATCCTGGGGGCGCGGGGCAAGAGACCCAGTACTTC. It yields the protein CASSSHPGGAGQETQYF.

V usage is TRBV6-1 and J usage is TRBJ1-1; TRBD1 matches 11 bases. V dropped 2 bases and J dropped 0; count of bases not matched to a gene: 2. The CDR3 loop spans 16 amino acids. Germline CDR1 reads MNHNS; CDR2 reads SASEGT. CDR3 in DNA: TGTGCCAGCAGTGAAAGGGACAGGGGGGTGAACACTGAAGCTTTCTTT. This gives the protein CASSERDRGVNTEAFF.